This T cell receptor (beta chain) is drawn from a study of control samples from healthy donors and cancer patients. Only in-frame clones appear in the TCRdb table, and some are missing; sequencing was by immunoSEQ multiplex PCR. The sample lists around 20,000 clones, 82% occurring once. The CDR3 contains 17 residues. The sequence was collected from a man aged 80 or over with head and neck cancer. V is TRBV21-1 and J is TRBJ1-1; the DNA was not compared with TRBD1, the D call given in the table. TRBV21-1 is described as a pseudogene. The specimen was PBMCs. In DNA form, the CDR3 reads TGTGCCAGCCCGGAGGGACAGACCACCGGGATGAACACTGAAGCTTTCTTT. It specifies CASPEGQTTGMNTEAFF.